A selection of T cell receptor beta chains follows, all from one sample in a study of PD-1 blockade in mismatch repair-deficient tumors. Data came from immunoSEQ multiplex PCR; TCRdb stores just in-frame clones and leaves some out. The sample holds under 15,000 clones, around 84% seen once. This specimen was PBMCs, taken less than 15 weeks after starting pembrolizumab. These receptors came from an adult with mismatch repair-deficient cancer. CDR3s include the opening cysteine and the closing phenylalanine or tryptophan. Fields, in order: clone size, J gene, V gene, D gene, CDR3 protein, CDR3 DNA. The D gene is left open where the match is weak. Expanded clones are given a class, and other clones once, few, many or no size at all.

clone_size: NA; j_call: TRBJ2-2; v_call: TRBV10-3; d_call: TRBD1; cdr3_aa: CAIRPGQGGGSGELFF; cdr3_nt: TGTGCCATCCGGCCCGGACAGGGCGGTGGGTCCGGGGAGCTGTTTTTT
clone_size: NA; j_call: TRBJ2-6; v_call: TRBV27; d_call: NA; cdr3_aa: CASSFFPGSGANVLTF; cdr3_nt: TGTGCCAGCAGTTTCTTCCCGGGGTCTGGGGCCAACGTCCTGACTTTC
clone_size: NA; j_call: TRBJ2-3; v_call: TRBV5-5; d_call: NA; cdr3_aa: CASSLWTANTDTQYF; cdr3_nt: TGTGCCAGCAGCTTATGGACAGCAAACACAGATACGCAGTATTTT
clone_size: NA; j_call: TRBJ2-2; v_call: TRBV9; d_call: NA; cdr3_aa: CASSVGGSTGELFF; cdr3_nt: TGTGCCAGCAGCGTAGGTGGCTCCACCGGGGAGCTGTTTTTT
clone_size: NA; j_call: TRBJ1-1; v_call: TRBV5-1; d_call: NA; cdr3_aa: CASSVITGFSTEAFF; cdr3_nt: TGCGCCAGCAGCGTAATAACAGGGTTTAGCACTGAAGCTTTCTTT
clone_size: NA; j_call: TRBJ1-5; v_call: TRBV28; d_call: TRBD1; cdr3_aa: CASSPGTGGLQPQHF; cdr3_nt: TGTGCCAGCAGTCCCGGGACAGGGGGGCTTCAGCCCCAGCATTTT
clone_size: NA; j_call: TRBJ2-2; v_call: TRBV2; d_call: NA; cdr3_aa: CASSFSSNTGELFF; cdr3_nt: TGTGCCAGCTCATTTAGTTCTAACACCGGGGAGCTGTTTTTT
clone_size: NA; j_call: TRBJ1-5; v_call: TRBV2; d_call: NA; cdr3_aa: CASSEFLGAGNQPQHF; cdr3_nt: TGTGCCAGCAGTGAATTCCTGGGGGCAGGCAATCAGCCCCAGCATTTT
clone_size: NA; j_call: TRBJ1-2; v_call: TRBV28; d_call: NA; cdr3_aa: CASRGLYYGYTF; cdr3_nt: TGTGCCAGCAGGGGGCTTTACTATGGCTACACCTTC
clone_size: NA; j_call: TRBJ1-2; v_call: TRBV4-1; d_call: TRBD1; cdr3_aa: CASSQSTSDRDLTGYTF; cdr3_nt: TGCGCCAGCAGCCAATCCACATCGGACAGGGATTTGACTGGCTACACCTTC
clone_size: few; j_call: TRBJ2-7; v_call: TRBV7-2; d_call: TRBD2; cdr3_aa: CASIPGGSSGSYEQYF; cdr3_nt: TGTGCCAGCATCCCCGGTGGGTCTAGCGGCTCCTACGAGCAGTACTTC